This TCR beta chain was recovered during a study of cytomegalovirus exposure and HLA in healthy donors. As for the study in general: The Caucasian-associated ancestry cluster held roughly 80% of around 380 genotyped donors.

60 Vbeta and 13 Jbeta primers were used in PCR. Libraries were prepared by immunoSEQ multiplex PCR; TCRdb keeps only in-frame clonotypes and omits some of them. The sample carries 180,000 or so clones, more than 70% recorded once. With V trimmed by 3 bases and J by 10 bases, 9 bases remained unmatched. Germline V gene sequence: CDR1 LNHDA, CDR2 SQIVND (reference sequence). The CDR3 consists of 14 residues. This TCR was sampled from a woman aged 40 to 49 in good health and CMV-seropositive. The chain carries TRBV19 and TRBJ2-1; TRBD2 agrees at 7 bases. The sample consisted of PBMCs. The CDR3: CASSISPPGGEQFF. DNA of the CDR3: TGTGCCAGTAGTATTAGTCCTCCCGGGGGGGAGCAGTTCTTC.